The 15 T cell receptor beta chains below were found in one sample sequenced in a study of blood T cell repertoires in COVID-19. Generated by immunoSEQ multiplex PCR, the TCRdb table keeps only in-frame clones and is missing some. The repertoire holds 55,000 to 70,000 clones, with over 70% as singletons. Sequenced material: peripheral blood. The receptors stem from a human donor in a cohort sampled during active COVID-19.

Details on this clone: At one end, the junction sequence differs from germline, possibly due to a read error. The chain is built from TRBV11-2 and TRBJ2-3, with TRBD2 identical over 9 bases. The CDR3 has 14 residues. Germline V gene sequence: CDR1 SGHAT, CDR2 FQNNGV. CDR3 in DNA: TGTGCCAGCAGCCTCGGGACTAGCAGAGATACGCAGTATTTT. Its protein is CASSLGTSRDTQYF.

The V and J genes are TRBV10-1 and TRBJ2-7, with 7 bases that match TRBD1. CDR1 and CDR2 from the germline V gene are WNHNN and SYGVQD (reference sequence). This CDR3 is 13 amino acids long. V lost 5 bases to trimming and J lost 3 bases; unmatched junction nucleotides: 4. In DNA, the CDR3 is TGCGCCAGCAGTCGGGACAGAGACTACGAGCAGTACTTC. Its protein is CASSRDRDYEQYF.

This clone was seen a few times. The CDR3 is CASRRQEYSNQPQHF. CDR3 nucleotide sequence: TGTGCCAGCAGGCGACAGGAGTATAGCAATCAGCCCCAGCATTTT. The chain has TRBV2 and TRBJ1-5, with a possible D match to TRBD1 (6 bases). The CDR3 sequence is 15 residues long. CDR1 is SNHLY, CDR2 FYNNEI, per germline. Trimming pared 6 bases from V and 0 bases from J, leaving 12 bases between.

This chain uses TRBV27 with TRBJ2-7; possibly TRBD2 for D (5 bases). The CDR3 is 13 residues long. Germline V gene lookup returns CDR1 MNHEY and CDR2 SMNVEV (reference sequence). Trimming stripped 6 bases from V and 2 bases from J, with 11 bases between. The DNA for the CDR3 is TGTGCCAGCAGCACGGGGTGGGCCTACGAGCAGTACTTC. Translated, it gives CASSTGWAYEQYF.

This chain connects TRBV5-1 to TRBJ1-3, with D tentatively TRBD1 (6 bases). CDR1 SGHRS and CDR2 YFSETQ come from the germline V gene. V was pared by 3 bases and J by 2 bases, with 15 bases between. The CDR3 has 16 residues. The CDR3 region is CASSWGTTGTGNTIYF. The CDR3 coding sequence is TGCGCCAGCAGCTGGGGGACTACAGGGACTGGAAACACCATATATTTT.

The chain recombines TRBV2 with TRBJ2-7, with 11 positions matching TRBD2. The V gene's germline CDR1 is SNHLY and CDR2 FYNNEI. The CDR3 spans 16 residues. Trimming cost V 8 bases and J 2 bases; bases outside gene matches: 11. In DNA form, the CDR3 reads TGTGCCAGCGGCCCGTCTGTAGCGGGGGGGACCTACGAGCAGTACTTC. Translation gives CASGPSVAGGTYEQYF.

The rearrangement joins TRBV6-5 to TRBJ1-2; 7 positions match TRBD1. The germline V gene has CDR1 MNHEY and CDR2 SVGAGI. The CDR3 has 16 residues. V trimming: 0 bases; J trimming: 0 bases; junction bases outside the gene matches: 4. The CDR3 DNA reads TGTGCCAGCAGTTACTCGATGGGACAGTCTAACTATGGCTACACCTTC. This sequence encodes CASSYSMGQSNYGYTF.

V and J are TRBV7-2 and TRBJ2-7; the match to TRBD1 covers 8 bases. Trimming removed 5 bases from V and 5 bases from J; junction bases left unmatched: 8. This CDR3 comprises 14 residues. Germline-derived CDR1 and CDR2 are SGHTA and FQGNSA. The CDR3 reads CASSADRGPNEQYF. Here the CDR3 DNA reads TGTGCCAGCAGCGCAGACAGGGGCCCTAACGAGCAGTACTTC. Using reference TRBV7-2 and TRBJ2-7 for the parts outside the CDR3, the full variable domain is GAGVSQSPSNKVTEKGKDVELRCDPISGHTALYWYRQSLGQGLEFLIYFQGNSAPDKSGLPSDRFSAERTGGSVSTLTIQRTQQEDSAVYLCASSADRGPNEQYFGPGTRLTVT.

The rearrangement joins TRBV7-9 to TRBJ1-2; no firm D call. Looked up from germline, CDR1 is SEHNR and CDR2 is FQNEAQ (reference sequence). The CDR3 covers 14 residues. Deletions cut 3 bases from V and 7 bases from J, with 15 bases between. CDR3 in amino acids: CASSFEGIIFGYTF. The CDR3 nucleotides read TGTGCCAGCAGCTTCGAGGGTATAATATTTGGCTACACCTTC. The whole variable domain, remainder taken from reference TRBV7-9 and TRBJ1-2, is DTGVSQNPRHKITKRGQNVTFRCDPISEHNRLYWYRQTLGQGPEFLTYFQNEAQLEKSRLLSDRFSAERPKGSFSTLEIQRTEQGDSAMYLCASSFEGIIFGYTFGSGTRLTVV.

The gene calls are TRBV19 and TRBJ2-1; TRBD1 matches at 8 bases. CDR3 length equals 12 residues. Germline CDR1 LNHDA, CDR2 SQIVND (reference sequence). V trimming: 9 bases; J trimming: 6 bases; junction bases outside the gene matches: 4. CDR3 sequence: CASGQGTNEQFF. DNA for the CDR3: TGTGCCAGCGGACAGGGCACCAATGAGCAGTTCTTC. Using reference TRBV19 and TRBJ2-1 for the parts outside the CDR3, the full variable domain is DGGITQSPKYLFRKEGQNVTLSCEQNLNHDAMYWYRQDPGQGLRLIYYSQIVNDFQKGDIAEGYSVSREKKESFPLTVTSAQKNPTAFYLCASGQGTNEQFFGPGTRLTVL.

This clone was seen more than once but under ten times. The chain employs TRBV6-2 or TRBV6-3 and TRBJ1-5; D ambiguous. This CDR3 comprises 14 residues. The germline V gene has CDR1 MNHEY and CDR2 SVGEGT. Trimming removed 2 bases at V and 3 bases at J, with 8 bases between. Here the CDR3 DNA reads TGTGCCAGCAGTTACGCAGGCAACAATCAGCCCCAGCATTTT. This translates into CASSYAGNNQPQHF.

This clone is categorized as medium-sized. This CDR3 is CATADRGGNNEQFF. Written as DNA, the CDR3 is TGTGCCACCGCCGACCGGGGGGGTAACAATGAGCAGTTCTTC. This chain connects TRBV27 to TRBJ2-1; 8 positions match TRBD2. Germline values: CDR1 MNHEY, CDR2 SMNVEV (reference sequence). CDR3 length equals 14 residues. V was pared by 10 bases and J by 5 bases, with 10 bases of the junction left unmatched.

Within the sample, this clone is large. The rearrangement uses TRBV28 and TRBJ2-7; the D gene is possibly TRBD1 (6 bases). The CDR3 spans 14 residues. The V and J ends lost 3 bases and 2 bases respectively, with 11 bases between them. The germline V gene encodes CDR1 MDHEN and CDR2 SYDVKM. CDR3 DNA: TGTGCCAGCAGTTTGGAACAGGGCCCCTACGAGCAGTACTTC. Translating it yields CASSLEQGPYEQYF.

This rearrangement joins TRBV28 to TRBJ2-1, with D possibly being TRBD1 (6 bases). Between the trimmed V and J ends, which lost 8 bases and 1 base, there was a span of 15 bases. CDR3 size: 15 residues. Germline V CDR1 and CDR2: MDHEN, SYDVKM. CDR3 sequence: CASGRGGSSYNEQFF. DNA for the CDR3: TGTGCCAGCGGGCGAGGGGGTTCTTCCTACAATGAGCAGTTCTTC.

This clone showed up just a few times. The gene calls are TRBV3-1 (or the pseudogene TRBV3-2) and TRBJ2-6; 7 bases are shared with TRBD2. J lost 3 bases, V lost 4 bases, and 6 bases had no gene match. This CDR3 contains 16 residues. Germline CDR1 reads LGHDT; CDR2 reads YNNKEL (reference sequence). The CDR3 protein is CASSLWTRRGANVLTF. CDR3 nucleotides: TGTGCCAGCAGCCTGTGGACTAGGCGTGGGGCCAACGTCCTGACTTTC.